The next 5 T cell receptor beta chains were all read from a single sample in a study of blood T cell repertoires in COVID-19. The protocol was immunoSEQ multiplex PCR, while the TCRdb copy is restricted to in-frame clones and leaves out a portion. The data hold 200,000 to 250,000 clones, with 87% observed a single time. The sample was PBMCs or T cells enriched from blood (not recorded which). The receptors were sampled from a man aged 25 to 40 who had recovered from COVID-19.

The V and J genes are TRBV5-4 and TRBJ2-1; a weak D match, TRBD1 (5 bases). CDR1 SGHNT and CDR2 YYREEE come from the germline V gene (reference sequence). V shed 0 bases and J shed 0 bases, with 10 bases lying between them. The CDR3 contains 16 residues. CDR3 DNA sequence: TGTGCCAGCAGCTTGGCCAGGGCTAGCTCCTACAATGAGCAGTTCTTC. This encodes CASSLARASSYNEQFF.

The chain links TRBV6-5 to TRBJ2-7; 7 nucleotides align to TRBD2. J lost 3 bases, V lost 8 bases, and 10 bases had no gene match. In germline, CDR1 is MNHEY, CDR2 SVGAGI. The CDR3 length is 14 residues. For the CDR3, the DNA is TGTGCCAGCGGCCCTCACGCGGGAGTCTACGAGCAGTACTTC. Translation gives CASGPHAGVYEQYF.

The V and J genes are TRBV2 and TRBJ1-3; tentative D call: TRBD1 (6 bases). This CDR3 has 18 amino acids. Germline V CDR1 and CDR2: SNHLY, FYNNEI. V lost 8 bases to trimming and J lost 4 bases, with 27 bases between them. CDR3 in amino acids: CASLSTYETGGQGNTIYF. Here the CDR3 DNA reads TGTGCCAGCTTATCAACGTACGAGACAGGCGGTCAGGGAAACACCATATATTTT.

The chain joins TRBV4-2 to TRBJ2-3; the match to TRBD1 covers 8 bases. The CDR3 totals 16 residues. The V segment lost 3 bases and the J segment 3 bases; nucleotides outside the gene matches: 8. Germline values: CDR1 LGHNA, CDR2 YNFKEQ. This CDR3 reads CASSHGTGGGTDTQYF. DNA for the CDR3: TGTGCCAGCAGCCACGGGACAGGAGGTGGAACAGATACGCAGTATTTT.

This clone was recorded once. CDR3 in amino acids: CARKGANQPQHF. CDR3 in DNA: TGTGCCAGAAAAGGGGCCAATCAGCCCCAGCATTTT. The rearrangement uses TRBV5-3 and TRBJ1-5; perhaps TRBD1 as D (5 bases). TRBV5-3 carries the ORF label, with uncertain function. The CDR3 is 12 amino acids. With 6 bases removed from V and 3 bases from J, the gap between germline ends came to 7 bases.